This TCR beta chain was captured by sequencing in a study of blood T cell repertoires in COVID-19. Study information: Some COVID-19 samples were acute and others convalescent; all came from the United States, Italy and Spain.

Seattle patient enrollment occurred during active infection, with longitudinal follow-up thereafter. Measured with immunoSEQ multiplex PCR; TCRdb has only the in-frame clones, and not every one. This table holds about 200,000 clones, approximately 86% found once. The V gene end was trimmed by 6 bases and the J gene end by 14 bases; junction bases not matched to a gene: 5. The CDR3 is made up of 11 amino acids. Germline V lookup: CDR1 SNHLY, CDR2 FYNNEI. The sequence derives from a man aged 60 to 75 with COVID-19, enrolled during active disease. The rearrangement links TRBV2 to TRBJ2-1, with TRBD1 matching 9 bases. Sequencing used peripheral blood. CDR3 region: CASSLRDREFF. CDR3 DNA: TGTGCCAGCAGCCTGCGGGACAGGGAGTTCTTC.